The clone carrying this T cell receptor (beta chain) appeared once. Its antigen is as yet unknown. Documented treatment: about 20 received Ad26.COV2.S at low or high dose, single or two shots; 5 received placebo; per-sample allocation not given. At day 63 after the first vaccine or placebo injection, samples were drawn. This entry is derived from a study of Ad26.COV2.S vaccination and SARS-CoV-2 variants. Whole-study findings and limits: Vaccinees displayed broader spike-specific TCR repertoires than placebo recipients.

Profiling relied on immunoSEQ multiplex PCR, and the TCRdb table lists in-frame clones only, not all of them. This table has about 420,000 clones, over 75% appearing once. This sequence was found in a person between 18 and 59 years old who received the Ad26.COV2.S COVID-19 vaccine or a placebo. This material consisted of peripheral blood, taken in a trial of Ad26.COV2.S vaccine versus placebo.

This CDR3 is CASSLDFRGAYYEQYF. CDR3 in DNA: TGTGCCAGCAGCTTAGACTTCCGGGGGGCTTACTACGAGCAGTACTTC. This chain uses TRBV7-2 with TRBJ2-7; weak D call: TRBD2 (7 bases). The V gene's germline CDR1 is SGHTA and CDR2 FQGNSA. The CDR3 is 16 residues long. Deletions cut 1 base from V and 3 bases from J, with 16 bases between.